These 21 T cell receptor beta chains were all obtained from the same sample, sequenced in a study of blood T cell repertoires in COVID-19. TCRdb's table, derived via immunoSEQ multiplex PCR, lists solely in-frame clones and lacks some. The table has 380,000 or so clones, 89% seen once. Sequencing was carried out using peripheral blood. These receptors all stem from a man in his forties with acute or convalescent COVID-19.

A remark on this clone: The junction shows a germline mismatch at one end, possibly a read error. V and J are TRBV30 and TRBJ1-1; D remains unclear. The CDR3 loop spans 11 amino acids. Germline V gives CDR1 GTSNPN, CDR2 SVGIG (reference sequence). DNA of the CDR3: TGTGCCTGGAACAGTAACAGTGAAGCTTTCTTT. Encoded protein: CAWNSNSEAFF.

This rearrangement joins TRBV19 to TRBJ1-5, with D perhaps TRBD1 (6 bases). Germline V gene data show CDR1 as LNHDA and CDR2 as SQIVND (reference sequence). This CDR3 region has 14 residues. The ends were cut back, 2 bases at V and 5 bases at J, with 10 bases in the middle. The DNA of the CDR3 is TGTGCCAGTAGTATAACAGGGAGTCATCAGCCCCAGCATTTT. It encodes CASSITGSHQPQHF.

The chain couples TRBV9 to TRBJ1-1; D is perhaps TRBD1 (5 bases). Trimming pared 3 bases from V and 3 bases from J, leaving 12 bases between. CDR3 size: 14 residues. The germline gives CDR1 SGDLS, CDR2 YYNGEE. Here the CDR3 DNA reads TGTGCCAGCAGCGCCTTGGACACCTACACTGAAGCTTTCTTT. It encodes CASSALDTYTEAFF.

CDR3 amino acids: CASSQARLRNIQYF. The CDR3 DNA follows: TGCGCCAGCAGCCAAGCCCGTCTCCGGAACATTCAGTACTTC. This chain uses TRBV4-1 with TRBJ2-4; D remains unclear. The CDR3 loop spans 14 amino acids. Germline-derived CDR1 and CDR2 are MGHRA and YSYEKL. V was pared by 1 base and J by 7 bases, with 11 bases between.

V usage is TRBV10-3 and J usage is TRBJ1-1, with D hard to call. The CDR3 is 13 amino acids. The germline V gene has CDR1 ENHRY and CDR2 SYGVKD. Trimming shortened V by 0 bases and J by 6 bases, and 8 bases separated the two germline ends. CDR3 in DNA: TGTGCCATCAGTGAGTCTAGGAGCGCTGAAGCTTTCTTT. Its translation: CAISESRSAEAFF.

V and J are TRBV12-3 or TRBV12-4 and TRBJ2-5, with unresolved D. V lost 4 bases to trimming and J lost 3 bases, with 9 bases between them. The CDR3 has 13 residues. The CDR3 reads CASSSDWEETQYF. In DNA form, the CDR3 reads TGTGCCAGCAGTTCCGACTGGGAAGAGACCCAGTACTTC.

The chain uses TRBV19 and TRBJ2-3; TRBD1 matches 8 bases. The V segment lost 8 bases and the J segment 8 bases; nucleotides outside the gene matches: 15. The CDR3 loop spans 15 amino acids. CDR1 is LNHDA and CDR2 is SQIVND in the germline V gene (reference sequence). The CDR3, as DNA: TGTGCCAGTGTCCCGGGGGCAGGGGGCGGCGGTACGCAGTATTTT. Translated, it gives CASVPGAGGGGTQYF.

The V call is TRBV6-1, the J call TRBJ1-6, with D maybe TRBD1 (5 bases). The germline gives CDR1 MNHNS, CDR2 SASEGT. V was shortened by 0 bases and J by 7 bases, with 10 bases between the two germline ends. The CDR3 runs to 15 residues. CDR3 region: CASSEAQGGNSPLHF. In DNA, the CDR3 is TGTGCCAGCAGTGAAGCTCAGGGTGGGAATTCACCCCTCCACTTT.

The chain is built from TRBV6-2 or TRBV6-3 and TRBJ1-1; TRBD1 agrees at 11 bases. From germline, CDR1 is MNHEY and CDR2 SVGEGT. This CDR3 is built from 14 residues. V trimming: 6 bases; J trimming: 7 bases; junction bases outside the gene matches: 7. The CDR3 loop is CASSSGQGAGEAFF. The CDR3 DNA reads as TGTGCCAGCAGCTCCGGACAGGGGGCGGGTGAAGCTTTCTTT.

The chain uses TRBV19 and TRBJ2-7; TRBD2 agrees at 12 bases. J gave up 6 bases and V 3 bases, and 3 bases lay outside the gene matches. The CDR3 runs to 14 residues. Germline V gives CDR1 LNHDA, CDR2 SQIVND (reference sequence). In nucleotides, the CDR3 is TGTGCCAGTAGTATGACTAGCGGGAGAGGCGAGCAGTACTTC. Its protein product is CASSMTSGRGEQYF.

The chain employs TRBV19 and TRBJ2-7, with D possibly being TRBD1 (5 bases). V lost 6 bases, J lost 1 base, and 10 bases lay in between. There are 13 residues in the CDR3. CDR1 is LNHDA, CDR2 SQIVND, per germline (reference sequence). Here the CDR3 reads CASRSQDSYEQYF. CDR3 coding DNA: TGTGCCAGTAGATCACAGGATTCCTACGAGCAGTACTTC.

The rearrangement uses TRBV5-1 and TRBJ1-2, with TRBD1 as a possible D gene (5 bases). In germline, CDR1 is SGHRS, CDR2 YFSETQ. This CDR3 is built from 17 residues. The V and J ends lost 3 bases and 0 bases respectively, with 18 bases between them. CDR3 amino acids: CASSSGFGGAANYGYTF. As DNA, the CDR3 is TGCGCCAGCAGCTCAGGTTTCGGGGGTGCCGCTAACTATGGCTACACCTTC.

About this clone itself: The junction does not match germline at one end; this may be a read error. The rearrangement links TRBV18 to TRBJ2-1; 8 positions match TRBD2. The CDR3 runs 14 residues. The germline V gene encodes CDR1 KGHSH and CDR2 LQKENI. The CDR3 DNA is TGTGCCAGCTCACCACAGGTAGCGGGAACTGAGCTGTTCTTC. Its translation is CASSPQVAGTELFF.

The chain uses TRBV7-9 and TRBJ2-1; 7 positions agree with TRBD1. This CDR3 region has 13 residues. Unmatched junction bases numbered 2, after V lost 3 bases and J lost 6 bases. The germline gives CDR1 SEHNR, CDR2 FQNEAQ (reference sequence). CDR3 amino acids: CASSLAGGNEQFF. CDR3 sequence (DNA): TGTGCCAGCAGCTTGGCAGGGGGCAATGAGCAGTTCTTC.

The V and J genes are TRBV19 and TRBJ2-3, with 7 bases aligning to TRBD2. V dropped 8 bases and J dropped 4; count of bases not matched to a gene: 12. Germline lookup yields CDR1 LNHDA and CDR2 SQIVND (reference sequence). The CDR3 length is 15 residues. The chain's CDR3 is CASGTGTTGADTQYF. DNA of the CDR3: TGTGCCAGTGGTACTGGGACTACGGGGGCAGATACGCAGTATTTT.

The J gene is TRBJ1-1, the V gene TRBV11-1, with D possibly matching TRBD1 (6 bases). Trimming left V 7 bases short and J 12 bases short, with 21 bases between. CDR3 size: 13 residues. CDR1 and CDR2 from the germline V gene are SGHAT and FQDESV (reference sequence). For the CDR3, the DNA is TGTGCCAGCAACCTAGCGGGGGCGGCCAGGACTTTCTTT. Protein: CASNLAGAARTFF.

The J gene is TRBJ1-1, the V gene TRBV5-1; D gene ambiguous. CDR1 is SGHRS, CDR2 YFSETQ, per germline. The ends were cut back, 4 bases at V and 0 bases at J, with 7 bases in the middle. The CDR3 has 13 residues. The CDR3 here is CASSASVNTEAFF. The CDR3 bases are TGCGCCAGCAGCGCCTCAGTGAACACTGAAGCTTTCTTT.

The chain links TRBV3-1 (or the pseudogene TRBV3-2) to TRBJ1-4, with TRBD1 as a possible D gene (5 bases). The CDR3 contains 16 residues. In germline, CDR1 is LGHDT, CDR2 YNNKEL (reference sequence). Trimming took 0 bases from V and 8 from J, leaving 16 bases between them. DNA for the CDR3: TGTGCCAGCAGCCAAGATCTTGTCCGCTCAGGGGAAAAACTGTTTTTT. This translates into CASSQDLVRSGEKLFF.

This chain links TRBV3-1 (or the pseudogene TRBV3-2) with TRBJ1-5; D is unclear. CDR1 is LGHDT and CDR2 is YNNKEL in the germline V gene (reference sequence). The CDR3 runs to 15 residues. With 1 base removed from V and 2 bases from J, the gap between germline ends came to 9 bases. The CDR3 region has the DNA TGTGCCAGCAGCCAAGGCGGCGCAGGCAATCAGCCCCAGCATTTT. It codes for CASSQGGAGNQPQHF.

The chain uses TRBV12-5 and TRBJ2-3, with TRBD2 as a possible D gene (6 bases). CDR1 is LGHNT and CDR2 is FRNRAP in the germline V gene. V lost 0 bases and J 6 bases, leaving 13 bases between the germline ends. The CDR3 extends over 15 amino acids. The CDR3 is CASGLVIGSGDTQYF. CDR3 nucleotides: TGTGCTAGTGGTTTGGTAATCGGTAGCGGTGATACGCAGTATTTT.

The rearrangement links TRBV7-8 to TRBJ2-7; D might be TRBD2 (5 bases). The CDR3 spans 14 residues. Germline values: CDR1 SGHVS, CDR2 FQNEAQ. Trimming removed 3 bases at V and 2 bases at J, with 11 bases between. CDR3 amino acids: CASSFLRGTYEQYF. The CDR3 DNA is TGTGCCAGCAGCTTCTTACGGGGAACCTACGAGCAGTACTTC. Full variable domain (rest looked up from reference TRBV7-8 and TRBJ2-7): GAGVSQSPRYKVAKRGQDVALRCDPISGHVSLFWYQQALGQGPEFLTYFQNEAQLDKSGLPSDRFFAERPEGSVSTLKIQRTQQEDSAVYLCASSFLRGTYEQYFGPGTRLTVT.